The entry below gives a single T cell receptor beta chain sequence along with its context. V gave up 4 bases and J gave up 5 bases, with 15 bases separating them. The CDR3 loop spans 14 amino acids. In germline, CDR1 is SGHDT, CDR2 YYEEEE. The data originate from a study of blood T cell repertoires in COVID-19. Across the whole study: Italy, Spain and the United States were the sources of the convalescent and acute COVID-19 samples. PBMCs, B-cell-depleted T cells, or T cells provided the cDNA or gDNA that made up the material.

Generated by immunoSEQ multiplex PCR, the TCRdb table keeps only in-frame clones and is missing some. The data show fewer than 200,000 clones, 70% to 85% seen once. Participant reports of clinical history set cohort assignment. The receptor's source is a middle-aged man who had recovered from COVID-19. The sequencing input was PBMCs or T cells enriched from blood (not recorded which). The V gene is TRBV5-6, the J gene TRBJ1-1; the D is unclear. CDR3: CASSQEFPRTEAFF. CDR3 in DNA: TGTGCCAGCAGCCAAGAATTTCCCCGGACTGAAGCTTTCTTT.